The rows below give T cell receptor beta chains drawn from one sample of a study of blood T cell repertoires in COVID-19. Sequenced by immunoSEQ multiplex PCR; TCRdb stores in-frame clones only, minus some. The profile shows approximately 40,000 clones, roughly nine tenths of them singletons. Sequenced input: peripheral blood. The receptor set was obtained from a woman aged 80 or over in a cohort sampled during active or convalescent COVID-19. The CDR3 runs from the conserved cysteine through the conserved F or W. Fields, in order: J gene, D gene, V gene, clone size, CDR3 protein, CDR3 DNA. A D gene is named only where the DNA matches it firmly. The size field is filled for only some rows; it gives once, few, many or a size class.

>TRBJ2-1|TRBD2|TRBV5-4|NA
CASKIGAGGTYNEQFF
TGTGCCAGCAAAATTGGGGCGGGAGGGACTTACAATGAGCAGTTCTTC
>TRBJ1-1|TRBD1|TRBV5-1|NA
CASSKGQRLYMNTEAFF
TGCGCCAGCAGCAAGGGACAGAGATTATACATGAACACTGAAGCTTTCTTT
>TRBJ2-1|NA|TRBV7-3|once
CASSLPPSNPDNEQFF
TGTGCCAGCAGCTTACCTCCCTCGAACCCGGACAATGAGCAGTTCTTC
>TRBJ1-1|TRBD1|TRBV12-3/TRBV12-4|NA
CASSLVEGAAFF
TGTGCCAGCAGTTTAGTGGAGGGGGCGGCTTTCTTT
>TRBJ1-2|TRBD1|TRBV5-6|NA
CASNRRDRGGGYTF
TGTGCCAGCAACCGCCGGGACAGGGGGGGTGGCTACACCTTC
>TRBJ2-6|NA|TRBV6-5|NA
CASSYSTGSGANVLTF
TGTGCCAGCAGTTACTCGACAGGCTCTGGGGCCAACGTCCTGACTTTC
>TRBJ2-1|TRBD1|TRBV10-2|NA
CASSEGTGYNEQFF
TGCGCCAGCAGTGAGGGGACAGGCTACAATGAGCAGTTCTTC
>TRBJ2-1|TRBD1|TRBV5-4|few
CASSHGTVKLNEQFF
TGTGCCAGCAGCCACGGGACAGTAAAGCTCAATGAGCAGTTCTTC
>TRBJ1-1|NA|TRBV10-3|NA
CAIRAQGNTEAFF
TGTGCCATCAGGGCCCAGGGTAACACTGAAGCTTTCTTT
>TRBJ2-3|TRBD2|TRBV7-9|NA
CASSLGGTSGTDTQYF
TGTGCCAGCAGCCTAGGGGGGACTAGCGGGACAGATACGCAGTATTTT
>TRBJ1-2|NA|TRBV7-9|once
CASSQEAYRVIYTF
TGTGCCAGCAGCCAAGAGGCTTACAGGGTTATCTACACCTTC
>TRBJ1-5|NA|TRBV11-2|NA
CASSPDTNQPQHF
TGTGCCAGCAGCCCTGACACCAATCAGCCCCAGCATTTT
>TRBJ1-1|NA|TRBV7-9|NA
CASSSRGSGDTEAFF
TGTGCCAGCAGCTCACGGGGTTCCGGTGACACTGAAGCTTTCTTT
>TRBJ2-5|NA|TRBV28|NA
CASSLGGEETQYF
TGTGCCAGCAGTTTAGGAGGGGAGGAGACCCAGTACTTC
>TRBJ1-4|TRBD1|TRBV10-3|NA
CAISLDRGITNEKLFF
TGTGCCATCAGCCTGGACAGGGGGATAACTAATGAAAAACTGTTTTTT
>TRBJ2-3|NA|TRBV5-6|NA
CASTQFRGDTQYF
TGTGCCAGCACCCAATTCCGAGGAGATACGCAGTATTTT
>TRBJ2-7|TRBD1|TRBV11-2|NA
CASTHTGVQAGEQYF
TGTGCCAGCACCCACACAGGGGTGCAAGCCGGGGAGCAGTACTTC
>TRBJ2-3|TRBD1|TRBV5-4|NA
CASSRQGFSTDTQYF
TGTGCCAGCAGCCGACAGGGTTTTAGCACAGATACGCAGTATTTT
>TRBJ1-1|TRBD1|TRBV11-2|few
CASSLGQGNTEAFF
TGTGCCAGCAGCTTAGGACAGGGGAACACTGAAGCTTTCTTT
>TRBJ2-5|TRBD2|TRBV10-2|NA
CASRLARGVSETQYF
TGCGCCAGCAGACTAGCGCGGGGGGTATCAGAGACCCAGTACTTC
>TRBJ2-1|TRBD1|TRBV7-3|NA
CASSLTTGTGIGNEQFF
TGTGCCAGCAGCTTAACGACCGGGACAGGGATCGGGAATGAGCAGTTCTTC
>TRBJ1-2|NA|TRBV7-2|NA
CASSLFSIETATF
TGTGCCAGCAGCTTATTTTCTATTGAGACAGCCACCTTC
>TRBJ2-3|NA|TRBV6-5|few
CASSYSGGRADTQYF
TGTGCCAGCAGTTACTCGGGGGGGCGGGCAGATACGCAGTATTTT
>TRBJ1-1|TRBD1|TRBV18|NA
CASSPGWDRVGGTEAFF
TGTGCCAGCTCACCCGGATGGGACAGGGTAGGTGGCACTGAAGCTTTCTTT
>TRBJ2-1|TRBD2|TRBV4-3|few
CASSQGLAGGSSYNEQFF
TGCGCCAGCAGCCAAGGACTAGCGGGAGGGTCCTCCTACAATGAGCAGTTCTTC
>TRBJ1-2|TRBD1|TRBV6-5|NA
CASSYLGQVKGYTF
TGTGCCAGCAGTTACTTGGGACAGGTCAAAGGCTACACCTTC
>TRBJ2-1|NA|TRBV2|NA
CASSLQGYNEQFF
TGTGCCAGCAGCCTACAGGGCTACAATGAGCAGTTCTTC
>TRBJ1-6|TRBD1|TRBV19|few
CASSSSWTGADSPLHF
TGTGCCAGTAGTTCCTCCTGGACAGGGGCGGATTCACCCCTCCACTTT
>TRBJ1-2|NA|TRBV28|NA
CASSSQGANYGYTF
TGTGCCAGCAGTTCGCAGGGTGCTAACTATGGCTACACCTTC
>TRBJ1-5|NA|TRBV6-2/TRBV6-3|once
CASSYAQGGQPQHF
TGTGCCAGCAGTTACGCCCAGGGAGGTCAGCCCCAGCATTTT
>TRBJ2-3|TRBD1|TRBV25-1|NA
CASSVRGTGSTDTQYF
TGTGCCAGCAGTGTACGGGGGACAGGGAGCACAGATACGCAGTATTTT